The present T cell receptor beta chain was sequenced within a study of cytomegalovirus exposure and HLA in healthy donors. Broader study findings: Per published reports, the classifier diagnosed cytomegalovirus status with high specificity and sensitivity. Rare TCR sequences predominated, though certain public TCRs were found in many donors.

To note about this clone: Its antigen is not identified.

Only in-frame clones appear in the TCRdb table, and some are missing; sequencing was by immunoSEQ multiplex PCR. Found here are 97,000 or so clones, about 90% of them singletons; the top ten hold approximately 6.3%. Germline CDR1 is LGHNA and CDR2 is YNFKEQ. The V gene lost 4 bases and the J gene lost 3 bases, with 10 bases spanning the gap. The CDR3 has 14 residues. This clonotype was obtained from a man between 18 and 29 years old in good health and CMV-seropositive. Sequenced input: PBMCs. This chain joins TRBV4-2 and TRBJ2-1; perhaps TRBD2 as D (5 bases). This CDR3 reads CASSPDTSYNEQFF. The CDR3, as DNA: TGTGCCAGCAGCCCCGATACTAGCTACAATGAGCAGTTCTTC.